A single sample is the source of the 21 T cell receptor beta chains below, sequenced in a study of blood T cell repertoires in COVID-19 (dated by TCRdb to the early 2020s). Library preparation employed the immunoSEQ multiplex PCR assay. TCRdb re-hosts the immuneACCESS table, in-frame sequences only. Its copies lack some clones; in the studies checked, an unresolved V gene accounts for under half of them, and the cause for the rest is not known. The sample has about 33,000 clones on record, roughly nine tenths of them singletons. The ten largest account for 9.9% of the sample. Sequences were obtained from peripheral blood. The receptors originated from a human donor with active COVID-19. The donor label of this sample is uncertain.

The chain recombines TRBV30 with TRBJ2-3; 13 bases are shared with TRBD2. This CDR3 has 13 amino acids. The germline CDR1 and CDR2 sequences are GTSNPN and SVGIG (reference sequence). J gave up 6 bases and V 7 bases, and 4 bases lay outside the gene matches. The chain's CDR3 is CALLAGGVDTQYF. CDR3 DNA: TGTGCCTTACTAGCGGGGGGGGTGGATACGCAGTATTTT.

This CDR3 is CASSSLYRDKLYGYTF. CDR3 DNA sequence: TGTGCCAGCAGCTCATTATACCGGGACAAGCTCTATGGCTACACCTTC. This chain connects TRBV7-2 to TRBJ1-2, with D perhaps matching TRBD1 (6 bases). In germline, CDR1 is SGHTA, CDR2 FQGNSA. V lost 4 bases to trimming and J lost 4 bases, with 19 bases between them. The CDR3 contains 16 residues. The full variable domain, rest sourced from reference TRBV7-2 and TRBJ1-2, is GAGVSQSPSNKVTEKGKDVELRCDPISGHTALYWYRQSLGQGLEFLIYFQGNSAPDKSGLPSDRFSAERTGGSVSTLTIQRTQQEDSAVYLCASSSLYRDKLYGYTFGSGTRLTVV.

This clone was counted only a few times. This chain links TRBV11-2 with TRBJ2-7; 10 bases are a match to TRBD1. CDR1 SGHAT and CDR2 FQNNGV come from the germline V gene. J was trimmed by 6 bases and V by 5 bases; bases with no gene match: 10. The CDR3 totals 15 residues. CDR3 amino acids: CASSLGQGVFPEQYF. In DNA form, the CDR3 reads TGTGCCAGCAGCCTAGGACAGGGGGTCTTCCCCGAGCAGTACTTC.

This rearrangement joins TRBV11-2 to TRBJ1-5; TRBD1 agrees at 9 bases. Looked up from germline, CDR1 is SGHAT and CDR2 is FQNNGV. The CDR3 runs to 14 residues. J lost 13 bases, V lost 5 bases, and 12 bases had no gene match. Here the CDR3 reads CASSPDRGESAQHF. The DNA of the CDR3 is TGTGCCAGCAGCCCCGACAGGGGGGAATCCGCTCAGCATTTT. Based on the CDR3 plus reference TRBV11-2 and TRBJ1-5, the full variable domain is EAGVAQSPRYKIIEKRQSVAFWCNPISGHATLYWYQQILGQGPKLLIQFQNNGVVDDSQLPKDRFSAERLKGVDSTLKIQPAKLEDSAVYLCASSPDRGESAQHFGDGTRLSIL.

This clone was observed once. V and J are TRBV15 and TRBJ2-2, with D unclear. Germline V lookup: CDR1 LNHNV, CDR2 YYDKDF (reference sequence). This CDR3 region has 13 residues. V was trimmed by 0 bases and J by 6 bases, leaving 5 bases between them. The CDR3 region is CATSRDLSGELFF. CDR3 DNA: TGTGCCACCAGCAGAGATCTGTCCGGGGAGCTGTTTTTT.

V is TRBV2 and J is TRBJ2-5; 9 positions agree with TRBD2. Germline CDR1 is SNHLY and CDR2 is FYNNEI. Germline trimming cut 6 bases from V and 5 bases from J; bases unmatched to any gene: 10. The CDR3 is 15 residues long. The CDR3 sequence is CASRLSSGASETQYF. The CDR3 DNA reads as TGTGCCAGCAGACTATCTAGCGGGGCGTCTGAGACCCAGTACTTC.

CDR3 sequence: CASSQTPPTGNTEAFF. DNA for the CDR3: TGTGCCAGCAGTCAGACCCCACCAACAGGGAACACTGAAGCTTTCTTT. The chain employs TRBV7-3 and TRBJ1-1; possible D gene TRBD1, 5 bases. The germline gives CDR1 SGHTA, CDR2 FQGTGA. This CDR3 spans 16 amino acids. The V and J ends lost 6 bases and 1 base respectively, with 18 bases between them.

The chain employs TRBV6-5 and TRBJ1-1, with a weak D call TRBD1 (6 bases). CDR1 and CDR2 (germline): MNHEY, SVGAGI. V was clipped by 10 bases and J by 0 bases, with 12 bases between them. CDR3 length: 13 amino acids. This CDR3 is CATAGGMNTEAFF. CDR3 in DNA: TGTGCCACCGCGGGGGGCATGAACACTGAAGCTTTCTTT.

The chain has TRBV7-3 and TRBJ2-1; D possibly corresponds to TRBD2 (6 bases). The V end lost 4 bases, the J end lost 10 bases, and 11 bases lay between the germline ends. The CDR3 runs 12 residues. The germline V gene encodes CDR1 SGHTA and CDR2 FQGTGA. This CDR3 reads CASSWTTGEQFF. CDR3 bases: TGTGCCAGCAGCTGGACTACGGGGGAGCAGTTCTTC.

V gene TRBV3-1 (or the pseudogene TRBV3-2) combines with J gene TRBJ2-2, with D possibly TRBD1 on 5 matching bases. V gave up 5 bases and J gave up 4 bases, with 8 bases separating them. There are 13 residues in the CDR3. From germline, CDR1 is LGHDT and CDR2 YNNKEL (reference sequence). The CDR3, as DNA: TGTGCCAGCAGCAAAAGGGGCACCGGGGAGCTGTTTTTT. This codes for CASSKRGTGELFF.

The chain couples TRBV15 to TRBJ1-5, with no clear D. The CDR3 has 19 residues. Trimming cost V 3 bases and J 0 bases, with 21 bases left between them. The V gene's germline CDR1 is LNHNV and CDR2 YYDKDF (reference sequence). The DNA of the CDR3 is TGTGCCACCAGCAGGAGGAAACAGCCCCTCCGGGGTAGCAATCAGCCCCAGCATTTT. Its translation: CATSRRKQPLRGSNQPQHF.

The chain has TRBV29-1 and TRBJ2-7; the match to TRBD2 covers 7 bases. Germline lookup yields CDR1 SQVTM and CDR2 ANQGSEA. V lost 2 bases and J lost 0; bases outside the gene matches: 19. The CDR3 loop spans 19 amino acids. The CDR3 bases are TGCAGCGTTGAATCAATCGGTTCAGAGCGGGACGCACACTCCTACGAGCAGTACTTC. It translates to CSVESIGSERDAHSYEQYF.

The chain combines TRBV15 with TRBJ2-5; D remains ambiguous. The CDR3 extends over 15 amino acids. The germline gives CDR1 LNHNV, CDR2 YYDKDF (reference sequence). The ends were cut back, 0 bases at V and 5 bases at J, with 13 bases in the middle. The CDR3 nucleotides read TGTGCCACCAGCAGAGAGGTCCACTCCCCGGAGACCCAGTACTTC. This sequence encodes CATSREVHSPETQYF.

This clone was detected only a few times. The chain links TRBV4-2 to TRBJ2-7, with TRBD2 identical over 11 bases. Germline V lookup: CDR1 LGHNA, CDR2 YNFKEQ. The CDR3 covers 15 residues. Losses at the gene ends were 1 base for V and 2 bases for J; bases not matched to a gene: 1. CDR3 nucleotides: TGTGCCAGCAGCCAAGGACTAGCGGGGACCTACGAGCAGTACTTC. Amino acid sequence: CASSQGLAGTYEQYF.

The chain combines TRBV11-1 with TRBJ2-7, with TRBD2 identical over 12 bases. J gave up 0 bases and V 5 bases, and 2 bases lay outside the gene matches. CDR1 is SGHAT and CDR2 is FQDESV in the germline V gene (reference sequence). This CDR3 contains 15 residues. CDR3 protein: CASSMTSGGSYEQYF. CDR3 bases: TGTGCCAGCAGCATGACTAGCGGGGGCTCCTACGAGCAGTACTTC.

The chain combines TRBV5-1 with TRBJ2-5, with 13 bases aligning to TRBD2. Per the germline V gene, CDR1 is SGHRS and CDR2 is YFSETQ. The CDR3 has 17 amino acids. V trimming: 4 bases; J trimming: 5 bases; junction bases outside the gene matches: 11. The CDR3 spells CASSPLTSGGTSETQYF. CDR3 DNA: TGCGCCAGCAGCCCCTTGACTAGCGGGGGGACCTCGGAGACCCAGTACTTC.

The V call is TRBV28, the J call TRBJ1-3; TRBD1 matches 7 bases. Germline V gene lookup returns CDR1 MDHEN and CDR2 SYDVKM. Germline trimming cut 3 bases from V and 2 bases from J; bases unmatched to any gene: 7. The CDR3 covers 16 residues. The CDR3 is CASSFRGGAAGNTIYF. In DNA, the CDR3 is TGTGCCAGCAGTTTCAGAGGGGGCGCAGCTGGAAACACCATATATTTT.

The chain joins TRBV29-1 to TRBJ2-7; perhaps TRBD2 as D (6 bases). CDR1 is SQVTM and CDR2 is ANQGSEA in the germline V gene. V was shortened by 5 bases and J by 5 bases, with 16 bases between the two germline ends. The CDR3 is made up of 13 amino acids. The CDR3 is CSVRSGQVNEQYF. Written as DNA, the CDR3 is TGCAGCGTTAGGAGCGGGCAGGTGAACGAGCAGTACTTC.

This clone was observed a few times. This chain uses TRBV19 with TRBJ2-1, with TRBD2 as a possible D gene (5 bases). CDR3 length equals 13 residues. V was clipped by 3 bases and J by 8 bases, with 11 bases between them. Germline V gene sequence: CDR1 LNHDA, CDR2 SQIVND (reference sequence). The CDR3 coding sequence is TGTGCCAGTAGTATGAGAGGGAAGGATGAGCAGTTCTTC. This encodes CASSMRGKDEQFF. Based on the CDR3 plus reference TRBV19 and TRBJ2-1, the full variable domain is DGGITQSPKYLFRKEGQNVTLSCEQNLNHDAMYWYRQDPGQGLRLIYYSQIVNDFQKGDIAEGYSVSREKKESFPLTVTSAQKNPTAFYLCASSMRGKDEQFFGPGTRLTVL.

The chain is built from TRBV5-6 and TRBJ2-7, with TRBD1 identical over 11 bases. Germline CDR1 SGHDT, CDR2 YYEEEE. Germline trimming cut 1 base from V and 5 bases from J; bases unmatched to any gene: 8. CDR3 length equals 16 residues. The CDR3 DNA reads as TGTGCCAGCAGCTTGTTTCTTGGACAGGGGGCTAACGAGCAGTACTTC. It codes for CASSLFLGQGANEQYF.

This chain connects TRBV29-1 to TRBJ1-1; D perhaps matches TRBD1 (6 bases). V was pared by 5 bases and J by 0 bases, with 10 bases between. CDR1 is SQVTM, CDR2 ANQGSEA, per germline. The CDR3 consists of 13 residues. Here the CDR3 reads CSVWTEMNTEAFF. CDR3 bases: TGCAGCGTTTGGACAGAAATGAACACTGAAGCTTTCTTT.